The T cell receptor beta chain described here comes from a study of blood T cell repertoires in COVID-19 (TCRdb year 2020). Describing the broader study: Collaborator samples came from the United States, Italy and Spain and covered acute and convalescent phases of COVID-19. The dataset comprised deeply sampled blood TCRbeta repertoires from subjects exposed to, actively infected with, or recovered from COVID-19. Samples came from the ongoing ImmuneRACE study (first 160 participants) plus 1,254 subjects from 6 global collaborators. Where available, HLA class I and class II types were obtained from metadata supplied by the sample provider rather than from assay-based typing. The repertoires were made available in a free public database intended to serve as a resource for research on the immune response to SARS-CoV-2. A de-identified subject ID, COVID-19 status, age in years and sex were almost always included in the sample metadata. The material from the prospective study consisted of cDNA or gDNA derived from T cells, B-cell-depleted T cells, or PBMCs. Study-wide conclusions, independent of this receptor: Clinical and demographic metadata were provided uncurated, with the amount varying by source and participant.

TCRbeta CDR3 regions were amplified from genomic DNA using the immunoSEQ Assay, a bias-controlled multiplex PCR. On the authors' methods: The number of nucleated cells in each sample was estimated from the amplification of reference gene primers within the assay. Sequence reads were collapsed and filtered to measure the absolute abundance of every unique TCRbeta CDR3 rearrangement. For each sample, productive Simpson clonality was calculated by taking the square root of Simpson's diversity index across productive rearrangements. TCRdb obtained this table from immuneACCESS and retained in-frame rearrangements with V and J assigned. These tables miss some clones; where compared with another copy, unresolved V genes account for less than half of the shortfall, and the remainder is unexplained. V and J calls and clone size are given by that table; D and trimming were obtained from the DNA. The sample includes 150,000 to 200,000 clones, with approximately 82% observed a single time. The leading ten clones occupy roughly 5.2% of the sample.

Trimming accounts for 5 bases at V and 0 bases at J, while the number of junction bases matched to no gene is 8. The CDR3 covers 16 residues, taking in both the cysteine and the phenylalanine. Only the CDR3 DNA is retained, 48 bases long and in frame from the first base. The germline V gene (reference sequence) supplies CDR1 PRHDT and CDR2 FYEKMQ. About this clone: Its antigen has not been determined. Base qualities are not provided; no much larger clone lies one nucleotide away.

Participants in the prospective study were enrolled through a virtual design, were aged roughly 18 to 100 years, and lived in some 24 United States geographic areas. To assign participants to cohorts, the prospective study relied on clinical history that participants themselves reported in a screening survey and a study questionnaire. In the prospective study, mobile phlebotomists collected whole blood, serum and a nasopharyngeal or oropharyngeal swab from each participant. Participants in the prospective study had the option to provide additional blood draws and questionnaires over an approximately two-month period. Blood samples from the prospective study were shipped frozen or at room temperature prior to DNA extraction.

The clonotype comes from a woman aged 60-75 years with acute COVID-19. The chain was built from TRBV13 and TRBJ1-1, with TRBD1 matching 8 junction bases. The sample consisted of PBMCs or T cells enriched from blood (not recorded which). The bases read TGTGCCAGCAGCCTTGCTGGACAGGGAGTGAACACTGAAGCTTTCTTT. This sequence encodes CASSLAGQGVNTEAFF.